This TCR beta chain was identified in a study of T cells in Graves' hyperthyroidism and ophthalmopathy. Points from the study as a whole: Most clonotypes that expanded in the thyroid above 0.001 also showed up in blood.

Notes on this clonotype: Its cognate antigen is unknown.

Trimming left V 4 bases short and J 0 bases short, with 12 bases between. The V gene's germline CDR1 is LGHDT and CDR2 YNNKEL (reference sequence). This CDR3 spans 15 amino acids. Amplification yielded TCR beta CDR3 regions, with RNA transcripts as the source. HTBI primers were employed in a first-round RT-PCR of the TCR CDR3. TCRdb re-analysed the multiplex PCR reads in MiXCR, keeping a single row per CDR3 protein. This table holds about 100,000 distinct CDR3 sequences, 16% found once. It was considered stable Graves' hyperthyroidism when ophthalmopathy did not progress within 18 months. Each diagnosis drew on symptoms, thyroxine, TRAb, thyroid ultrasound and orbital computed tomography findings.

Sequencing input: blood. This rearrangement joins TRBV3-1 to TRBJ1-2; possible D gene TRBD1, 6 bases. This clonotype originated in a woman in her forties or fifties with Graves' hyperthyroidism. The CDR3, as DNA: TGTGCCAGCAGCCGCCGGGCAGGGGCTAACTATGGCTACACCTTC. Translating it yields CASSRRAGANYGYTF. The full variable domain, completed using reference TRBV3-1 and TRBJ1-2, is DTAVSQTPKYLVTQMGNDKSIKCEQNLGHDTMYWYKQDSKKFLKIMFSYNNKELIINETVPNRFSPKSPDKAHLNLHINSLELGDSAVYFCASSRRAGANYGYTFGSGTRLTVV.